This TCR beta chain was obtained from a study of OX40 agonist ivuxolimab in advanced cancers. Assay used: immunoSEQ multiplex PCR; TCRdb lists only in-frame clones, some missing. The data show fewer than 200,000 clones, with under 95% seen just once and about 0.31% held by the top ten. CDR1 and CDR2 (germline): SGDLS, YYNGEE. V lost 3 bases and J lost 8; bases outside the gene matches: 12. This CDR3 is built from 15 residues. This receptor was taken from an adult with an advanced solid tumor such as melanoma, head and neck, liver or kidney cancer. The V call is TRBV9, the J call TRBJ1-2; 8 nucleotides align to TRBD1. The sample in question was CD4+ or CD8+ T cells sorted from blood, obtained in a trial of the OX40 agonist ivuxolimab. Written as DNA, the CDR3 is TGTGCCAGCAGCGGGCGGACAGGGACCCAGGGAGGCTACACCTTC. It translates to CASSGRTGTQGGYTF.